A selection of T cell receptor beta chains follows, all from one sample in a study of cytomegalovirus exposure and HLA in healthy donors. Clones were read by immunoSEQ multiplex PCR, and TCRdb kept only the in-frame ones, dropping some. The sample lists about 130,000 clones, around nine tenths occurring once. The sequenced sample was PBMCs. The receptors stem from a man aged 25 to 45 in good health and CMV-seronegative. Both conserved end residues are trimmed from each CDR3. A D gene is named only where the DNA matches it firmly.

v_gene	len	j_gene	d_gene	CDR3aa
TRBV28	11	TRBJ1-2	NA	ASSYRTVYGYT
TRBV6-1	14	TRBJ2-2	NA	ASSEALAVRTGELF
TRBV9	13	TRBJ2-1	NA	ASSVAQDLDNEQF
TRBV5-1	14	TRBJ1-5	NA	ASSPSYLQGNQPQH
TRBV6-1	13	TRBJ1-2	NA	ASSEISSVNYGYT
TRBV11-2	14	TRBJ1-3	NA	ASSLEGQLSGNTIY
TRBV10-2	11	TRBJ1-1	NA	ASTPQMNTEAF
TRBV7-8	12	TRBJ1-5	NA	ASSLGTARWPQH
TRBV5-1	12	TRBJ2-7	NA	ASSLEGLTYEQY
TRBV5-4	11	TRBJ2-7	NA	ASSPSTAYEQY
TRBV27	13	TRBJ1-2	NA	ASSWTLGEVYGYT
TRBV11-2	13	TRBJ2-1	NA	ASSLRGDRYNEQF
TRBV9	13	TRBJ1-2	NA	ASSVDVRVEYGYT
TRBV7-6	11	TRBJ1-1	NA	ASSLDTNTEAF
TRBV5-1	13	TRBJ1-1	TRBD1	ASSLQQGRKTEAF
TRBV25-1	9	TRBJ2-1	NA	ASSLSNEQF
TRBV27	12	TRBJ1-5	NA	ASSLGGTNQPQH
TRBV4-2	14	TRBJ2-5	TRBD1	ASSQDLRQGEETQY
TRBV7-9	11	TRBJ1-2	NA	ASSLEELGGYT
TRBV10-3	12	TRBJ1-1	TRBD1	AIRPRTGETEAF
TRBV10-3	12	TRBJ1-6	TRBD1	AIRRTGRDSPLH
TRBV7-2	12	TRBJ1-5	NA	ASSLVGGNQPQH
TRBV12-5	16	TRBJ1-3	NA	ASGSVVPVAGKGNTIY
TRBV27	11	TRBJ1-4	NA	ASSFNKREKLF
TRBV19	9	TRBJ2-2	NA	ASTWSGELF
TRBV6-5	13	TRBJ1-3	NA	ASSFTWGLENTIY
TRBV11-2	12	TRBJ2-3	NA	ASSMRAGTDTQY
TRBV2	13	TRBJ2-1	NA	ATTTGPSSYNEQF
TRBV29-1	11	TRBJ1-2	TRBD1	STPGQGADGYT
TRBV27	13	TRBJ2-7	TRBD1	ASTPNRDRVYEQY
TRBV27	13	TRBJ2-7	NA	ASSSVRGFAYEQY
TRBV6-1	9	TRBJ2-7	NA	ASSSIHEQY
TRBV5-1	13	TRBJ2-7	NA	ASSSTPDTDYEQY
TRBV6-1	8	TRBJ1-2	NA	ATSRYGYT
TRBV11-2	13	TRBJ2-3	TRBD1	ASSLRQGAVDTQY
TRBV4-2	12	TRBJ2-7	TRBD2	ASSSGGVTYEQY
TRBV7-9	14	TRBJ2-5	NA	ASSLGGLASQETQY
TRBV27	11	TRBJ1-2	NA	ASSSGFNYGYT
TRBV6-5	13	TRBJ1-2	TRBD1	ASSTGTGTSYGYT
TRBV29-1	10	TRBJ2-7	NA	SVQDSSYEQY
TRBV10-1	12	TRBJ2-7	TRBD1	ASSSGTGKPEQY
TRBV7-9	14	TRBJ2-2	NA	ASSSRDLANTGELF
TRBV7-9	16	TRBJ1-4	NA	ASSSTGTNWATNEKLF
TRBV4-2	10	TRBJ1-1	NA	ASSHLNTEAF
TRBV19	13	TRBJ2-3	NA	ASSIMRGSTDTQY
TRBV29-1	11	TRBJ1-1	NA	SVDFWQGTEAF
TRBV7-6	15	TRBJ2-2	TRBD1	ASSLAGGQGATGELF
TRBV5-1	12	TRBJ1-2	NA	ASSFGRLNYGYT
TRBV5-4	11	TRBJ1-2	TRBD1	ASSSDRTYGYT